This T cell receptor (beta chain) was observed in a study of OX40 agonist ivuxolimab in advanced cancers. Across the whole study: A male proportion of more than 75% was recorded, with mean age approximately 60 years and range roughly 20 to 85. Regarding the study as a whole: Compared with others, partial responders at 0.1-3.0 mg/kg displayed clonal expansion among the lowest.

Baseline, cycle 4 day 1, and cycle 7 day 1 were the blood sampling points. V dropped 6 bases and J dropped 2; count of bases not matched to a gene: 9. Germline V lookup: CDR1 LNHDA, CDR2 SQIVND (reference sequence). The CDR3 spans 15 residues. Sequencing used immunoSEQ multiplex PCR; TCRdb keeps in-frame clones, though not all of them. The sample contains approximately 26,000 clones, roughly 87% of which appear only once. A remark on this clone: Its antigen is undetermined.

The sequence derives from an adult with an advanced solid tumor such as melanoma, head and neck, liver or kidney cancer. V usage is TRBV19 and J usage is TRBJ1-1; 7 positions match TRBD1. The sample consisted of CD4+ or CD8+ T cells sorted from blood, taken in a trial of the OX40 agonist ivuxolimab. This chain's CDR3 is CASRPNRQGNTEAFF. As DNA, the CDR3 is TGTGCCAGTAGACCCAACAGACAGGGAAACACTGAAGCTTTCTTT.